The 14 T cell receptor beta chains below all came from one sample that was sequenced in a study of Ad26.COV2.S vaccination and SARS-CoV-2 variants. Here immunoSEQ multiplex PCR was the method, and the copy in TCRdb shows in-frame clones only, minus some. The table shows about 240,000 clones, with roughly 90% occurring only once. The treatment: some 19 received Ad26.COV2.S at low or high dose, single or two shots; about 5 received placebo; per-sample allocation not given. After the first vaccine or placebo injection, samples were drawn on day 63. The input for sequencing was peripheral blood, taken in a trial of Ad26.COV2.S vaccine versus placebo. The receptors come from a person between 18 and 60 years old who received the Ad26.COV2.S COVID-19 vaccine or a placebo.

This clone was recorded only once. V gene TRBV29-1 combines with J gene TRBJ2-7; maybe TRBD2 (5 bases). This CDR3 is built from 13 residues. Trimming removed 4 bases at V and 3 bases at J, with 13 bases between. The germline V gene encodes CDR1 SQVTM and CDR2 ANQGSEA. The CDR3 coding sequence is TGCAGCGTTGTAGGTCTAGCTGGCTACGAGCAGTACTTC. Translated, it gives CSVVGLAGYEQYF.

The chain combines TRBV5-1 with TRBJ2-2; 8 bases align to TRBD1. The V segment lost 6 bases and the J segment 6 bases; nucleotides outside the gene matches: 7. CDR3 length: 14 residues. The germline V gene encodes CDR1 SGHRS and CDR2 YFSETQ. CDR3 nucleotides: TGCGCCAGCATGGACAGGGCCCAGGCCGGGGAGCTGTTTTTT. Translated, it gives CASMDRAQAGELFF.

The chain employs TRBV3-1 (or the pseudogene TRBV3-2) and TRBJ2-5; tentatively, D is TRBD2 (5 bases). Germline V gene data show CDR1 as LGHDT and CDR2 as YNNKEL (reference sequence). V shed 5 bases and J shed 3 bases, with 13 bases lying between them. The CDR3 is 14 residues long. The CDR3 DNA follows: TGTGCCAGCAGCACCCGGACTGGAGAAGAGACCCAGTACTTC. It is translated as CASSTRTGEETQYF.

This clone was seen only once. The J gene is TRBJ1-2, the V gene TRBV24-1; D is unclear. CDR3 size: 11 residues. Trimming removed 4 bases from V and 4 bases from J, with 3 bases in between. Germline V CDR1 and CDR2: KGHDR, SFDVKD. CDR3 sequence reads: CATSDLYGYTF. CDR3 DNA: TGTGCCACCAGTGACCTCTATGGCTACACCTTC.

The chain links TRBV9 to TRBJ1-4, with D possibly being TRBD1 (5 bases). The CDR3 contains 15 residues. Trimming shortened V by 4 bases and J by 6 bases, and 16 bases separated the two germline ends. CDR1 is SGDLS and CDR2 is YYNGEE in the germline V gene. CDR3 loop: CASSPSGGGDEKLFF. Here the CDR3 DNA reads TGTGCCAGCAGCCCCTCCGGGGGAGGGGATGAAAAACTGTTTTTT.

CDR3 loop: CASSTYQETQYF. In nucleotides, the CDR3 is TGTGCCAGCAGCACGTACCAAGAGACCCAGTACTTC. The chain recombines TRBV11-2 with TRBJ2-5; D is undetermined. The V and J ends lost 5 bases and 0 bases respectively, with 4 bases between them. The CDR3 sequence is 12 residues long. The germline V gene has CDR1 SGHAT and CDR2 FQNNGV.

The rearrangement links TRBV25-1 to TRBJ2-7; 9 bases map to TRBD1. Trimming removed 9 bases from V and 2 bases from J; junction bases left unmatched: 5. The CDR3 totals 13 residues. Germline V gene lookup returns CDR1 MGHDK and CDR2 SYGVNS. CDR3 sequence: CASTGGNPYEQYF. The CDR3 DNA reads as TGTGCCAGTACAGGGGGCAACCCCTACGAGCAGTACTTC.

The rearrangement links TRBV7-3 to TRBJ1-1; tentatively, D is TRBD1 (6 bases). Per the germline V gene, CDR1 is SGHTA and CDR2 is FQGTGA. Deletions cut 5 bases from V and 0 bases from J, with 10 bases between. This CDR3 comprises 14 residues. The CDR3 bases are TGTGCCAGCAGCCTAGACAGGTTGAACACTGAAGCTTTCTTT. This codes for CASSLDRLNTEAFF.

For the CDR3, the DNA is TGTGCCAGCAGTTGGAGTTACATGAACACTGAAGCTTTCTTT. Protein: CASSWSYMNTEAFF. The chain links TRBV28 to TRBJ1-1; unclear D gene. The germline V gene has CDR1 MDHEN and CDR2 SYDVKM. Trimming shortened V by 4 bases and J by 0 bases, and 9 bases separated the two germline ends. CDR3 length: 14 residues.

The chain recombines TRBV30 with TRBJ1-1; the D is unclear. The germline V and J ends were trimmed by 4 bases and 1 base, with 13 bases remaining between them. CDR1 and CDR2 from the germline V gene are GTSNPN and SVGIG (reference sequence). The CDR3 spans 14 residues. CDR3 DNA sequence: TGTGCCTGGATGGCTAGATCATCGAACACTGAAGCTTTCTTT. This encodes CAWMARSSNTEAFF.

The V gene is TRBV3-1 (or the pseudogene TRBV3-2), the J gene TRBJ2-5, with 9 positions matching TRBD2. Germline V gene data show CDR1 as LGHDT and CDR2 as YNNKEL (reference sequence). The trim removed 1 base at V and 7 bases at J, leaving 10 bases unmatched. CDR3 size: 16 residues. CDR3 in DNA: TGTGCCAGCAGCCAAGGAGCTAGCGGGGCCCCTGGGACCCAGTACTTC. It is translated as CASSQGASGAPGTQYF.

This chain connects TRBV2 to TRBJ2-1; 11 bases line up with TRBD2. Losses at the gene ends were 6 bases for V and 5 bases for J; bases not matched to a gene: 3. Germline CDR1 is SNHLY and CDR2 is FYNNEI. CDR3 length: 14 residues. CDR3 sequence (DNA): TGTGCCAGCAGGCGACTAGCGGGAAACAATGAGCAGTTCTTC. Residues: CASRRLAGNNEQFF.

This chain uses TRBV9 with TRBJ2-2; TRBD2 matches 9 bases. V trimming: 3 bases; J trimming: 7 bases; junction bases outside the gene matches: 10. The CDR3 runs to 16 residues. From germline, CDR1 is SGDLS and CDR2 YYNGEE. CDR3 nucleotides: TGTGCCAGCAGCGAGGGAGGATTAGCGGGAGTCGGGGAGCTGTTTTTT. Residues: CASSEGGLAGVGELFF.

V usage is TRBV7-8 and J usage is TRBJ1-6; no reliable D call. Trimming removed 1 base at V and 8 bases at J, with 15 bases between. There are 16 residues in the CDR3. The germline gives CDR1 SGHVS, CDR2 FQNEAQ. This CDR3 reads CASSLVWRAEDSPLHF. As DNA, the CDR3 is TGTGCCAGCAGCTTAGTCTGGAGGGCAGAAGATTCACCCCTCCACTTT.